The text below deals with one T cell receptor beta chain. It is likely a read error, because the conserved phenylalanine at the end of the CDR3 is missing. Unsorted bulk tissue of about 20-32 mg yielded co-extracted RNA and DNA. Chronic HBV infection affected patients, none of whom had received treatment. This sample is part of a study of tumor-infiltrating lymphocytes in primary liver carcinoma. For the study at large: Samples returned roughly 3.65 to 7.13 million productive TCRbeta reads each. Read depth did not differ significantly between tissue types.

A primer in the constant region served to generate TCR beta cDNA from 450 to 600 ng of total RNA. Construction of TCR beta libraries relied on three successive nested multiplex PCR rounds employing slightly modified ARM-PCR. The two initial PCR rounds, 9 to 11 cycles each, used TRBV1-TRBV30 forward and C-beta reverse primers. MiXCR was run by TCRdb on the multiplex PCR reads, yielding one entry per CDR3 protein. Found here are some 32,000 distinct CDR3 sequences, around 80% of them singletons; the top ten hold roughly 38%. The germline V gene has CDR1 SGHAT and CDR2 FQNNGV. The CDR3 is 16 amino acids.

This TCR was sampled from a man aged 40-55 years with primary liver carcinoma and hepatitis B virus infection. This rearrangement joins TRBV11-2 to TRBJ1-4; unclear D gene. Sequenced sample: liver tumor tissue from sampling region 5. The subset was: tumor region T5, tumor centre. CDR3 coding DNA: TGTGTCAGCGGCAAGACTCCGGGAGGAACAAATGAAAAACTGTTTTAT. Its translation is CVSGKTPGGTNEKLFY.